The clone carrying this T cell receptor (beta chain) came up many times. After removal of 2 bases from V and 4 bases from J, the junction contained 5 bases not matched to a gene. The CDR3 extends over 14 amino acids. From germline, CDR1 is DFQATT and CDR2 SNEGSKA (reference sequence). Researchers took RNA transcripts and amplified the TCR beta CDR3 regions from them. During a first-round RT-PCR of the TCR CDR3, the HTBI primer set was used. TCRdb analysed the multiplex PCR reads with MiXCR anew, one entry per CDR3 protein. The sample yields fewer than 800,000 distinct CDR3 sequences, around 17% seen once. These data are taken from a study of T cells in Graves' hyperthyroidism and ophthalmopathy.

The specimen sequenced was blood. The chain combines TRBV20-1 with TRBJ2-5; 9 bases fit TRBD1. This receptor was taken from a man between 18 and 35 years old with Graves' hyperthyroidism. Here the CDR3 reads CSARRPGQGETQYF. The CDR3 DNA is TGCAGTGCTAGACGACCGGGACAGGGAGAGACCCAGTACTTC.